These 8 T cell receptor beta chains share one sample of origin, sequenced in a study of CD8+ T cells in alopecia areata. Extracted RNA was reverse transcribed, and the resulting cDNA served as sequencing template. Profiling relied on immunoSEQ multiplex PCR, and the TCRdb table lists in-frame clones only, not all of them. Of fewer than 250,000 clones listed, roughly 60% are singletons. Treatment: oral pan-JAK inhibitor, 5-10 mg twice daily. The material was CD4+ T cells sorted from blood, obtained at week 24, from a patient treated with tofacitinib. Source of these receptors: a human donor with alopecia areata.

The chain employs TRBV29-1 and TRBJ2-7; no reliable D call. Germline V gene lookup returns CDR1 SQVTM and CDR2 ANQGSEA. The germline V and J ends were trimmed by 7 bases and 0 bases, with 13 bases remaining between them. There are 13 residues in the CDR3. This chain's CDR3 is CSARPTDSYEQYF. CDR3 nucleotide sequence: TGCAGCGCCCGTCCCACCGACTCCTACGAGCAGTACTTC.

This clone was counted between two and nine times. This chain joins TRBV27 and TRBJ1-2, with D perhaps TRBD1 (6 bases). Germline CDR1 MNHEY, CDR2 SMNVEV (reference sequence). CDR3 length: 15 residues. Trimming took off 3 bases at V and 2 bases at J, with 13 bases between the two ends. CDR3 region: CASSLGGALNYGYTF. CDR3 coding DNA: TGTGCCAGCAGTTTGGGGGGGGCTCTCAACTATGGCTACACCTTC.

V usage is TRBV7-9 and J usage is TRBJ2-1; D possibly corresponds to TRBD1 (5 bases). CDR1 and CDR2 (germline): SEHNR, FQNEAQ (reference sequence). There are 12 residues in the CDR3. Trimming shortened V by 5 bases and J by 6 bases, and 8 bases separated the two germline ends. Here the CDR3 reads CASSQGTNEQFF. The CDR3 bases are TGTGCCAGCAGCCAGGGAACCAATGAGCAGTTCTTC.

The CDR3 loop reads CASSPEYGGVFNEQFF. As DNA, the CDR3 is TGTGCCAGCAGTCCGGAGTACGGGGGGGTTTTCAATGAGCAGTTCTTC. The genes are TRBV27 and TRBJ2-1; 8 nucleotides align to TRBD2. The CDR3 covers 16 residues. The germline V gene has CDR1 MNHEY and CDR2 SMNVEV (reference sequence). The V gene end was trimmed by 5 bases and the J gene end by 6 bases; junction bases not matched to a gene: 12.

This clone appeared a few times. The chain combines TRBV5-1 with TRBJ2-3; D is unresolved. V shed 3 bases and J shed 0 bases, with 8 bases lying between them. The germline gives CDR1 SGHRS, CDR2 YFSETQ. There are 14 residues in the CDR3. The CDR3 nucleotides are TGCGCCAGCAGCTGGCAGACTAGCACAGATACGCAGTATTTT. Its translation is CASSWQTSTDTQYF.

On this clone itself: This same CDR3 is encoded by further DNA sequences in the sample. The CDR3 loop reads CSVEGSTEAFF. The CDR3 nucleotides are TGCAGCGTTGAAGGAAGCACTGAAGCTTTCTTT. The chain employs TRBV29-1 and TRBJ1-1; D is undetermined. The CDR3 length is 11 residues. CDR1 SQVTM and CDR2 ANQGSEA come from the germline V gene. The ends were cut back, 1 base at V and 4 bases at J, with 4 bases in the middle.

This clone was seen ten or more times. The V gene is TRBV2, the J gene TRBJ2-6; D gene uncertain. V dropped 4 bases and J dropped 2 bases, with 3 bases sitting between them. This CDR3 has 13 amino acids. From germline, CDR1 is SNHLY and CDR2 FYNNEI. The CDR3 region is CASSGAGANVLTF. The CDR3 bases are TGTGCCAGCAGTGGGGCTGGGGCCAACGTCCTGACTTTC.

The chain carries TRBV27 and TRBJ2-3; tentative D call: TRBD2 (5 bases). CDR1 is MNHEY and CDR2 is SMNVEV in the germline V gene (reference sequence). The CDR3 extends over 13 amino acids. The germline V and J ends were trimmed by 7 bases and 0 bases, with 8 bases remaining between them. The CDR3 nucleotides are TGTGCCAGCAAGGACTTCAGCACAGATACGCAGTATTTT. Its protein product is CASKDFSTDTQYF.